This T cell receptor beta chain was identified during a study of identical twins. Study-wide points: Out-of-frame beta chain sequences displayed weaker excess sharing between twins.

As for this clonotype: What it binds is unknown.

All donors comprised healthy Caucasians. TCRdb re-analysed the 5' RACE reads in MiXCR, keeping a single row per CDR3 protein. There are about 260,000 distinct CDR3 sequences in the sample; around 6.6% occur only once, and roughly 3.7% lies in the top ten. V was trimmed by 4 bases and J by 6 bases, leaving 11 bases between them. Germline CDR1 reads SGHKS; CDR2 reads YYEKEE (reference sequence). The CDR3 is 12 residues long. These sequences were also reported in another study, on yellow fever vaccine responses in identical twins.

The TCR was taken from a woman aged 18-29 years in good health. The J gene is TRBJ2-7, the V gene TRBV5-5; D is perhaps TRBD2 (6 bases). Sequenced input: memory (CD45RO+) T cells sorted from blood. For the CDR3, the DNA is TGTGCCAGCAGCCAAGGTAGCGGCGAGCAGTACTTC. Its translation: CASSQGSGEQYF.